The 15 T cell receptor beta chains in this list originate from one sample, sequenced in a study of T-cell memory formation after mild COVID-19. Via MiXCR, TCRdb re-called the 5' RACE reads, giving one row per CDR3 protein. This table has approximately 480,000 distinct CDR3 sequences, around a sixth appearing once. What was sequenced was PBMCs or a T cell subset sorted from them (not recorded which). The receptors derive from an adult woman who had mild COVID-19 (a few samples of this study predate the infection). Cell type and time point are not known.

This clonotype was seen only a few times. The chain uses TRBV7-9 and TRBJ1-1; tentatively, D is TRBD1 (5 bases). V shed 4 bases and J shed 3 bases, with 18 bases lying between them. The germline V gene has CDR1 SEHNR and CDR2 FQNEAQ (reference sequence). The CDR3 runs 16 residues. The CDR3: CASSSPVGGEDTEAFF. The CDR3, as DNA: TGTGCCAGCAGCTCCCCCGTCGGGGGGGAGGACACTGAAGCTTTCTTT.

This chain links TRBV5-1 with TRBJ2-3, with 8 bases lining up with TRBD2. The CDR3 has 14 amino acids. After removal of 6 bases from V and 4 bases from J, the junction contained 7 bases not matched to a gene. Germline V gene lookup returns CDR1 SGHRS and CDR2 YFSETQ. CDR3 residues: CASTPGGGADTQYF. Here the CDR3 DNA reads TGCGCCAGCACCCCGGGAGGGGGGGCAGATACGCAGTATTTT.

V and J are TRBV9 and TRBJ1-1, with TRBD1 matching over 7 bases. J gave up 0 bases and V 0 bases, and 2 bases lay outside the gene matches. The CDR3 totals 15 residues. Looked up from germline, CDR1 is SGDLS and CDR2 is YYNGEE. CDR3 region: CASSVDDRVNTEAFF. In nucleotides, the CDR3 is TGTGCCAGCAGCGTAGATGACAGGGTGAACACTGAAGCTTTCTTT. Filled out from reference TRBV9 and TRBJ1-1, the complete variable domain reads DSGVTQTPKHLITATGQRVTLRCSPRSGDLSVYWYQQSLDQGLQFLIQYYNGEERAKGNILERFSAQQFPDLHSELNLSSLELGDSALYFCASSVDDRVNTEAFFGQGTRLTVV.

This clonotype was found a few times. V gene TRBV7-9 combines with J gene TRBJ2-1; 8 positions agree with TRBD2. The CDR3 sequence is 13 residues long. Per germline, CDR1 SEHNR and CDR2 FQNEAQ (reference sequence). V was clipped by 0 bases and J by 8 bases; unmatched bases: 0. CDR3: CASSLAAGDEQFF. In nucleotides, the CDR3 is TGTGCCAGCAGCTTAGCAGCGGGAGATGAGCAGTTCTTC.

The rearrangement uses TRBV12-3 or TRBV12-4 and TRBJ2-7; D remains ambiguous. The CDR3 runs 13 residues. The V end was cut by 6 bases, the J end by 3 bases, with 12 bases between. The CDR3 protein is CASSSRLDYEQYF. The CDR3, as DNA: TGTGCCAGCAGCTCCCGACTGGACTACGAGCAGTACTTC.

The chain is built from TRBV20-1 and TRBJ2-3, with TRBD1 identical over 7 bases. Trimming removed 6 bases from V and 2 bases from J; junction bases left unmatched: 8. The germline V gene has CDR1 DFQATT and CDR2 SNEGSKA (reference sequence). The CDR3 is 14 residues long. The CDR3 DNA is TGCAGTGCAAACAGGGGAAGAGTCACAGATACGCAGTATTTT. Amino acids: CSANRGRVTDTQYF.

V gene TRBV20-1 combines with J gene TRBJ2-5; the match to TRBD2 covers 15 bases. The CDR3 sequence is 24 residues long. V dropped 0 bases and J dropped 5; count of bases not matched to a gene: 28. The germline CDR1 and CDR2 sequences are DFQATT and SNEGSKA (reference sequence). As DNA, the CDR3 is TGCAGTGCTAGAGATCCGACGAAGCCGGGACTAGCGGGAGGTCCATTGGGCTTTGGGGAGACCCAGTACTTC. Translating it yields CSARDPTKPGLAGGPLGFGETQYF.

This clonotype was picked up a small number of times. This rearrangement joins TRBV15 to TRBJ2-7; D is uncertain. The CDR3 runs 15 residues. Between the trimmed V and J ends, which lost 7 bases and 0 bases, there was a span of 16 bases. Per the germline V gene, CDR1 is LNHNV and CDR2 is YYDKDF (reference sequence). The CDR3 sequence: CATTEGGKSSYEQYF. The CDR3 nucleotides are TGTGCCACCACCGAAGGCGGTAAGAGCTCCTACGAGCAGTACTTC.

The V call is TRBV7-3, the J call TRBJ2-3; D is unclear. The CDR3 has 13 amino acids. V lost 3 bases, J lost 6 bases, and 10 bases lay in between. The germline V gene encodes CDR1 SGHTA and CDR2 FQGTGA. CDR3 sequence: CASSLSTTDTQYF. In nucleotides, the CDR3 is TGTGCCAGCAGCTTGTCGACAACTGATACGCAGTATTTT.

This chain joins TRBV29-1 and TRBJ1-1; 11 bases map to TRBD1. This CDR3 contains 13 residues. V dropped 3 bases and J dropped 10; count of bases not matched to a gene: 7. The germline CDR1 and CDR2 sequences are SQVTM and ANQGSEA. The CDR3 protein is CSVDPGQGGRAFF. For the CDR3, the DNA is TGCAGCGTTGACCCGGGACAGGGGGGGAGAGCTTTCTTT.

The V and J genes are TRBV12-3 or TRBV12-4 and TRBJ2-1; the match to TRBD2 covers 7 bases. V shed 3 bases, J shed 5 bases, and the junction held 10 bases outside the gene matches. The CDR3 is 16 residues long. The CDR3 DNA sequence: TGTGCCAGCAGTTTGGGGGGGGGGAGCGGGAACAATGAGCAGTTCTTC. This codes for CASSLGGGSGNNEQFF.

The rearrangement joins TRBV19 to TRBJ2-3; 9 bases match TRBD2. Germline CDR1 LNHDA, CDR2 SQIVND (reference sequence). The CDR3 extends over 13 amino acids. V was clipped by 9 bases and J by 2 bases; unmatched bases: 3. CDR3 sequence reads: CASSGRLTDTQYF. DNA for the CDR3: TGTGCCAGCAGCGGGAGGCTCACAGATACGCAGTATTTT.

This clonotype showed up just a few times. The chain has TRBV27 and TRBJ2-3, with D tentatively TRBD1 (6 bases). The CDR3 has 16 residues. Trimming removed 5 bases from V and 0 bases from J, with 15 bases in between. Germline V CDR1 and CDR2: MNHEY, SMNVEV (reference sequence). CDR3 sequence (DNA): TGTGCCAGCAGTCCCACCGCAGGGGTCAGCACAGATACGCAGTATTTT. Encoded protein: CASSPTAGVSTDTQYF.

The genes are TRBV29-1 and TRBJ1-1; D gene ambiguous. The CDR3 consists of 13 residues. Germline CDR1 reads SQVTM; CDR2 reads ANQGSEA. With 6 bases removed from V and 7 bases from J, the gap between germline ends came to 18 bases. Here the CDR3 reads CSVQESVGFEAFF. The CDR3 nucleotides are TGCAGCGTCCAAGAGAGTGTGGGGTTTGAAGCTTTCTTT.

V usage is TRBV7-8 and J usage is TRBJ2-2; 7 nucleotides match TRBD2. The CDR3 loop spans 17 amino acids. Germline values: CDR1 SGHVS, CDR2 FQNEAQ. Trimming took 0 bases from V and 4 from J; bases not matched to a gene: 8. This chain's CDR3 is CASSLARLAVGTGELFF. As DNA, the CDR3 is TGTGCCAGCAGCTTAGCTCGGCTAGCGGTTGGCACCGGGGAGCTGTTTTTT.